This T cell receptor beta chain came from a study of T cell responses to AZD1222 COVID-19 vaccine (dated by TCRdb to 2020 to 2022). In terms of the full investigation: A total of around 240 trial participants underwent TCR sequencing, of whom 207 received two doses of AZD1222 and about 26 received two doses of the MenACWY control vaccine. Trial participants were enrolled by age into 18-55, 56-69 and 70-plus year subgroups, with 148, 28 and 57 TCR-sequenced participants respectively.

The CDR3 regions of human TCRbeta chains were analyzed by immunosequencing. In the paper's pipeline: TCRs in the repertoires were matched against a reference library of SARS-CoV-2-specific TCRs that had been generated with the MIRA antigen-specificity platform. Breadth was defined as the fraction of unique TCRs that were SARS-CoV-2-associated, and depth was defined as the fraction of total T cells that were SARS-CoV-2-associated. Using the MIRA data, every spike-specific TCR was mapped to the spike region that the TCR reacted to and assigned to either a CD4 or a CD8 class. Log10-transformed breadth and depth values were compared by one-way ANOVA with Sidak's multiple comparisons tests. What TCRdb holds here is the immuneACCESS table cut down to in-frame rearrangements. Part of the clones is not present; checked against another copy, under half of the missing clones reflect an unresolved V gene, and the others are unexplained. The D gene and trimming were derived from the DNA, and the V and J assignments and clone size from that table. Recorded for this sample are 100,000 to 150,000 clones; approximately 85% of them occurred a single time. 3.5% to 4.5% of the sample belongs to the ten largest clones.

With regard to this clone: Its antigen is currently not known. No base-level quality is on record; no much larger clone is a single base apart.

What the authors observed across the whole study: Participants were mostly white British and included more females than males, and it was suggested by the authors that clonal diversity may have been underestimated. No day 14 peak-response samples were available, so repertoires were characterized only after the peak T cell response. After two AZD1222 doses, both the breadth and the depth of spike-specific TCRs were significantly higher than at day 0 and than in MenACWY recipients. In the small 56-69-year group, the increase in depth fell short of significance, most likely because of low power. Vaccine-associated CD4 TCRs spanned the whole spike protein, with dominant responses in regions 160-218 and 743-854. Nearly half of unique spike-specific TCRs reportedly recognized epitopes outside regions mutated in the B.1.351 and B.1.1.7 variants. Only a handful of AZD1222 recipients were SARS-CoV-2 seropositive at baseline, limiting conclusions about previously exposed vaccinees.

CDR3 length: 13 amino acids, cysteine to phenylalanine. Only the CDR3 DNA is retained, 39 bases long and in frame from the first base. CDR1 and CDR2 (LGHNA, YSLEER) derive from the germline V gene. Clipping removes 3 bases from V and 8 bases from J, with 4 as the unmatched junction base count. What the time point label conveys for this sample: about 28 days (+/-7) after the second vaccine dose. AZD1222 recipients whose second dose came at about 4 weeks and those whose second dose came at about 12 weeks were combined into one group, since spike-specific TCR depth and breadth did not differ between the two schedules. Vaccinee samples were obtained from the UK trials COV001 and COV002, which included a single-blind randomized controlled phase 2/3 trial of AZD1222 (ChAdOx1 nCoV-19) in healthy adults. Trial participant PBMC samples were collected at day 0 and day 28 after the second dose for TCRbeta chain sequencing.

The source was peripheral blood, collected 28 days after the second AZD1222 dose. The clonotype comes from an adult who received the AZD1222 COVID-19 vaccine. The rearranged chain carries TRBV4-3 and TRBJ1-3; TRBD1 fits 7 bases in the junction. The DNA sequence is TGCGCCAGCAGCCAGCGACAGGGTGACACCATATATTTT. Its coded protein is CASSQRQGDTIYF.